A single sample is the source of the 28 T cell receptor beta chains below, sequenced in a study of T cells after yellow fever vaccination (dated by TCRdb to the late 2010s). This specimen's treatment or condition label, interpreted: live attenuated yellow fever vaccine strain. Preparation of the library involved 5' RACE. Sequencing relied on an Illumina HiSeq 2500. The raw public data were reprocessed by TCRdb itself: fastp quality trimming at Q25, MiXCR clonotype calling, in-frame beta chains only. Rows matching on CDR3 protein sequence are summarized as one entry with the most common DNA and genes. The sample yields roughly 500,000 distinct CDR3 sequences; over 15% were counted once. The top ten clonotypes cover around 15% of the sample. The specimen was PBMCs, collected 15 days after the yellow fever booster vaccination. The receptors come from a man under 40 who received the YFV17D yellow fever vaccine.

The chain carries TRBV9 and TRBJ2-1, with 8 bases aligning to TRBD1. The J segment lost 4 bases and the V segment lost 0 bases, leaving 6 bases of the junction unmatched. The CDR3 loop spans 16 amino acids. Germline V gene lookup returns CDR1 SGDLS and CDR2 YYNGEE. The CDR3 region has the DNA TGTGCCAGCAGCGTAGCTGGACAGGGTAATTACAATGAGCAGTTCTTC. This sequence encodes CASSVAGQGNYNEQFF.

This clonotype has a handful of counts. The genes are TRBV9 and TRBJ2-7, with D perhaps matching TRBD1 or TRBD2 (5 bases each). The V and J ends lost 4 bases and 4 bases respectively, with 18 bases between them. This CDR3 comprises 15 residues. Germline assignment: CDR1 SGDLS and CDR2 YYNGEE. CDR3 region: CASSSSSLGVYEQYF. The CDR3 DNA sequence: TGTGCCAGCAGCTCGTCCTCACTGGGGGTTTACGAGCAGTACTTC.

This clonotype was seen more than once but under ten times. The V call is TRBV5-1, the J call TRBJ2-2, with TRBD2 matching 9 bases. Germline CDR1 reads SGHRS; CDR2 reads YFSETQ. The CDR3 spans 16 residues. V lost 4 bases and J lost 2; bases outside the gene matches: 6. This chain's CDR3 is CASSLGLAPNTGELFF. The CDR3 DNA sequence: TGCGCCAGCAGCCTAGGACTAGCGCCCAACACCGGGGAGCTGTTTTTT.

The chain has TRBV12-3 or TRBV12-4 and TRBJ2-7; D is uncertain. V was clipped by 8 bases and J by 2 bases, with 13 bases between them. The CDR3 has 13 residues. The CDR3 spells CASSSFFAYEQYF. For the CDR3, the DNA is TGTGCCAGCTCCTCGTTTTTTGCCTACGAGCAGTACTTC.

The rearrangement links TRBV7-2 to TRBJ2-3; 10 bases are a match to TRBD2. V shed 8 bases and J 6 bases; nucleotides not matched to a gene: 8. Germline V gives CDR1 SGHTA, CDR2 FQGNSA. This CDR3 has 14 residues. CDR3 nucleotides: TGTGCCAGCCGCTGGCTAGCGGGAGCCGATACGCAGTATTTT. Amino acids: CASRWLAGADTQYF.

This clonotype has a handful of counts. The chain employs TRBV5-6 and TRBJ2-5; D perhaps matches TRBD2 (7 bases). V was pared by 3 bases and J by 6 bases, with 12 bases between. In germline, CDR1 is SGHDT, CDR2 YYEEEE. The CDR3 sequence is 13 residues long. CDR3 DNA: TGTGCCAGCAGCTGGGCGGGGGCTCAGACCCAGTACTTC. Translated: CASSWAGAQTQYF.

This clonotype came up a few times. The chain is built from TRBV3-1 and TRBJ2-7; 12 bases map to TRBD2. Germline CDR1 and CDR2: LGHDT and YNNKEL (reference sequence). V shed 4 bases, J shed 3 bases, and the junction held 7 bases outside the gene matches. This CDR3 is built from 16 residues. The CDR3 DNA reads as TGTGCCAGCAGCCCCGGTAGACTAGCGGGAGACTACGAGCAGTACTTC. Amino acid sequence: CASSPGRLAGDYEQYF.

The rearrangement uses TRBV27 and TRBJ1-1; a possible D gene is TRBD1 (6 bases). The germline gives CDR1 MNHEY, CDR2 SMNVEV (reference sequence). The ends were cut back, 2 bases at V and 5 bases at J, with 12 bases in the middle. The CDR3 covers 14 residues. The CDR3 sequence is CASSLIQGVTEAFF. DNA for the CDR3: TGTGCCAGCAGTTTAATACAGGGTGTTACTGAAGCTTTCTTT.

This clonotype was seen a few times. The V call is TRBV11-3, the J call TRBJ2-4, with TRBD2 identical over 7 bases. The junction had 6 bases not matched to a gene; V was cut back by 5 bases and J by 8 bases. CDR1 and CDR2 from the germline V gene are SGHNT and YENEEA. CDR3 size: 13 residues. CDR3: CASSVGGGDIQYF. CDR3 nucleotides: TGTGCCAGCAGCGTGGGGGGGGGAGACATTCAGTACTTC.

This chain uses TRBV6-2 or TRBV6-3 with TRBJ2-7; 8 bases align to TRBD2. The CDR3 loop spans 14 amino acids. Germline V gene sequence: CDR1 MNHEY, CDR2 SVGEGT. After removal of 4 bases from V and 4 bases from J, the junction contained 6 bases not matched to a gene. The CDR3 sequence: CASSSAGGKYEQYF. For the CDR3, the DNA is TGTGCCAGCAGTTCGGCGGGAGGCAAGTACGAGCAGTACTTC.

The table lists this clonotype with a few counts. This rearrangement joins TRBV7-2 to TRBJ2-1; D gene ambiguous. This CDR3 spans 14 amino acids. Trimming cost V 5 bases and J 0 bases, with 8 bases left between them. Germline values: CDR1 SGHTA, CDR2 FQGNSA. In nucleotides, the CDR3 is TGTGCCAGCAGCGAACGGTACTCCTACAATGAGCAGTTCTTC. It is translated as CASSERYSYNEQFF.

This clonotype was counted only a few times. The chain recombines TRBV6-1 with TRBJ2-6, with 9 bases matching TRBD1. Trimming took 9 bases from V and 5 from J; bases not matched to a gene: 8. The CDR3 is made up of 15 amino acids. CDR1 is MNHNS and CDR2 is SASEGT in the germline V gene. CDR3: CASTGGARRANVLTF. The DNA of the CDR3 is TGTGCCAGTACAGGGGGCGCACGAAGGGCCAACGTCCTGACTTTC.

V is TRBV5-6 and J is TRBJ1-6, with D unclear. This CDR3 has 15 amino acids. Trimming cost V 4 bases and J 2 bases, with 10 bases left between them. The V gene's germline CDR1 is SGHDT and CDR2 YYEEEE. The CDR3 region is CASSLGPPYNSPLHF. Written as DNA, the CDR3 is TGTGCCAGCAGCCTAGGACCTCCCTATAATTCACCCCTCCACTTT.

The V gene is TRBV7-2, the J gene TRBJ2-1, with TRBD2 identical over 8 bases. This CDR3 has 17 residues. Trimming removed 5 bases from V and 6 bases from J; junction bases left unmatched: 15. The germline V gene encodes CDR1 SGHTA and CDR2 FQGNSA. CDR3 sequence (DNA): TGTGCCAGCAGCCCACGCGGGGGCCAGCGGGAGCTCAATGAGCAGTTCTTC. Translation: CASSPRGGQRELNEQFF. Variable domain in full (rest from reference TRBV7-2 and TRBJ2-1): GAGVSQSPSNKVTEKGKDVELRCDPISGHTALYWYRQSLGQGLEFLIYFQGNSAPDKSGLPSDRFSAERTGGSVSTLTIQRTQQEDSAVYLCASSPRGGQRELNEQFFGPGTRLTVL.

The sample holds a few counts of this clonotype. In nucleotides, the CDR3 is TGTGCCAGCAGCCCCCCAGGGGTAGCGGGAACTTCTGAGCAGTTCTTC. Protein: CASSPPGVAGTSEQFF. The chain employs TRBV7-2 and TRBJ2-1; 8 bases agree with TRBD2. The ends lost 5 bases at V and 9 bases at J; junction bases unmatched: 15. The CDR3 is made up of 16 amino acids. Germline values: CDR1 SGHTA, CDR2 FQGNSA.

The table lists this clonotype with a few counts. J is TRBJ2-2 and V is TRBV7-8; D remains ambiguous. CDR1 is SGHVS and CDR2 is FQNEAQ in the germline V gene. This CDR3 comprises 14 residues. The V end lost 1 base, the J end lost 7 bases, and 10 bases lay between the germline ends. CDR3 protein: CASSLVEVNGELFF. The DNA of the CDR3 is TGTGCCAGCAGCTTAGTCGAGGTTAACGGGGAGCTGTTTTTT.

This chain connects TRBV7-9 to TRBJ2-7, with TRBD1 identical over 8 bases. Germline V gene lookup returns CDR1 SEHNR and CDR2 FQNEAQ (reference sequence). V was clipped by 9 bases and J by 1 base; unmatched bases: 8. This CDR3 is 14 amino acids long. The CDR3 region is CASSATGASYEQYF. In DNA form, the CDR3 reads TGTGCCAGTTCTGCGACAGGGGCATCCTACGAGCAGTACTTC.

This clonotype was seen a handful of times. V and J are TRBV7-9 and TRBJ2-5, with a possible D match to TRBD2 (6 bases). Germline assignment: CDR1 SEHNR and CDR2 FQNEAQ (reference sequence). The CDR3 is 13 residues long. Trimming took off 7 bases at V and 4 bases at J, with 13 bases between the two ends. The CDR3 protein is CASTIGAGETQYF. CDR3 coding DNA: TGTGCCAGCACCATAGGAGCGGGAGAGACCCAGTACTTC.

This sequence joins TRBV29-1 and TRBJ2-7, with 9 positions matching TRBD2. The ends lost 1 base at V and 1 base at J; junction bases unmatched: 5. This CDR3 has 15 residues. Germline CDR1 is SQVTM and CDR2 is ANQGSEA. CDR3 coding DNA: TGCAGCGTTGAAGGCGGACTAGCGAGATCCTACGAGCAGTACTTC. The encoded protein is CSVEGGLARSYEQYF.

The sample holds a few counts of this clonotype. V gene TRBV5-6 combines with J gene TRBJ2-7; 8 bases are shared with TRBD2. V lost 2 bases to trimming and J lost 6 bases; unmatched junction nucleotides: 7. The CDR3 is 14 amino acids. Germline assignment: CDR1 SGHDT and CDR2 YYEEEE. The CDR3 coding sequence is TGTGCCAGCAGCTTCATCGCGGGAGGTGGCGAGCAGTACTTC. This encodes CASSFIAGGGEQYF.

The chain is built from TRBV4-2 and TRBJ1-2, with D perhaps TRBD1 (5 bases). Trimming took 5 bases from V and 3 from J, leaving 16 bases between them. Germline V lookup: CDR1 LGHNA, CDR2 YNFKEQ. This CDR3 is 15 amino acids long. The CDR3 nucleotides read TGTGCCAGCAGCTCCCCACAGGCCCTTGACTATGGCTACACCTTC. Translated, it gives CASSSPQALDYGYTF.

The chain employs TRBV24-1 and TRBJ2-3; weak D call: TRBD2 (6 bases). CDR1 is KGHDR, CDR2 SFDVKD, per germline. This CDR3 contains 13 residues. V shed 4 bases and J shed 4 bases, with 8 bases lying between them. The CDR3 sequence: CATSESGADTQYF. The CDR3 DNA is TGTGCCACCAGTGAATCGGGGGCAGATACGCAGTATTTT.

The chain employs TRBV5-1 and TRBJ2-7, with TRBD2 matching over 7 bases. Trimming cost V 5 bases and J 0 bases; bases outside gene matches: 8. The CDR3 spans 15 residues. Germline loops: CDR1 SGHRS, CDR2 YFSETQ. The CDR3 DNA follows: TGCGCCAGCAGGTCCGGGGGGACTATCTCCTACGAGCAGTACTTC. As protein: CASRSGGTISYEQYF.

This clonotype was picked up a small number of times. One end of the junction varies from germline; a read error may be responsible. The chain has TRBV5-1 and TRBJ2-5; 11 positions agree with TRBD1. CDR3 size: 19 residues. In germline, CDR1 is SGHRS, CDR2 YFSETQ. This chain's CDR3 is CASSDNPDRGRSDQEAQYF. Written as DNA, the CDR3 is TGCGCCAGCAGCGACAACCCGGACAGGGGGCGCAGTGACCAAGAGGCCCAGTACTTC.

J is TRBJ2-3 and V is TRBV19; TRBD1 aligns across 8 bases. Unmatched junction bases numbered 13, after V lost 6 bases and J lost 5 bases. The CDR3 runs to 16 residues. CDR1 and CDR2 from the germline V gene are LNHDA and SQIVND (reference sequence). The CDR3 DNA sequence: TGTGCCAGTAGCGGGCCCTCCTGGACAGGGTTAGATACGCAGTATTTT. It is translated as CASSGPSWTGLDTQYF. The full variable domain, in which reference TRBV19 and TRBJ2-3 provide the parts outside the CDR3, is DGGITQSPKYLFRKEGQNVTLSCEQNLNHDAMYWYRQDPGQGLRLIYYSQIVNDFQKGDIAEGYSVSREKKESFPLTVTSAQKNPTAFYLCASSGPSWTGLDTQYFGPGTRLTVL.

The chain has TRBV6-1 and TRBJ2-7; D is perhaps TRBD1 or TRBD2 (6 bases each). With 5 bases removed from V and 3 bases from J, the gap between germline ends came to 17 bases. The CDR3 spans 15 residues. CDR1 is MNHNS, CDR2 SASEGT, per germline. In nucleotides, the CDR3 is TGTGCCAGCAGTCAGGAGATTGGGGGGCGCTACGAGCAGTACTTC. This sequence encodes CASSQEIGGRYEQYF.

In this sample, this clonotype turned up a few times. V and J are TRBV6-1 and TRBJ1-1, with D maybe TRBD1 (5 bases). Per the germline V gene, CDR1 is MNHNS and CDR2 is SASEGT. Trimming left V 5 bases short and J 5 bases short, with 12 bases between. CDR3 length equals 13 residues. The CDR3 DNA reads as TGTGCCAGCAGTCTTGGGGGAAAGACTGAAGCTTTCTTT. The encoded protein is CASSLGGKTEAFF.

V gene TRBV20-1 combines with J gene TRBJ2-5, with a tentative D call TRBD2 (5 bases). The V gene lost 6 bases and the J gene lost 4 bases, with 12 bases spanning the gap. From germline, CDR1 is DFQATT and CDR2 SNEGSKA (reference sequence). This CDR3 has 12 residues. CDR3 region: CSAPLASETQYF. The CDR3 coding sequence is TGCAGTGCACCGCTAGCATCAGAGACCCAGTACTTC.